This T cell receptor beta chain was identified during a study of T cell responses to AZD1222 COVID-19 vaccine. The CDR3 is made up of 15 amino acids. J gave up 2 bases and V 1 base, and 3 bases lay outside the gene matches. Germline assignment: CDR1 KGHSY and CDR2 FQNENV. Some clones are missing from TCRdb's copy, which holds only in-frame ones; the method was immunoSEQ multiplex PCR. Here the sample spans approximately 180,000 clones, just over 90% being singletons. Whole-study findings and limits: There were mostly white British donors and more females than males, and clonal diversity was possibly underestimated.

Points on this clone: Its specificity is unknown.

The TCR was taken from an adult who received the MenACWY meningococcal vaccine as a control. The sequences come from peripheral blood, collected 28 days after the second dose of the MenACWY control vaccine. This rearrangement joins TRBV16 to TRBJ2-7, with 9 positions matching TRBD2. The CDR3: CASSQLRLAAYEQYF. As DNA, the CDR3 is TGTGCCAGCAGCCAATTGCGACTAGCGGCCTACGAGCAGTACTTC.